What follows are 15 T cell receptor beta chains derived from one specimen sequenced in a study of graft-versus-host responses after intestinal transplantation. Measured with immunoSEQ multiplex PCR; TCRdb has only the in-frame clones, and not every one. The data show tens of thousands of clones, just under 95% seen once. No antigen has been assigned to these receptors. The sequenced sample was unstimulated CD4+ T cells sorted from spleen or lymph node cells, obtained before intestinal transplant. The receptors were gathered from a human donor who received an intestinal transplant.

The V gene is TRBV28, the J gene TRBJ1-1, with D maybe TRBD1 (5 bases). The germline V gene has CDR1 MDHEN and CDR2 SYDVKM. Trimming took 7 bases from V and 0 from J, leaving 21 bases between them. The CDR3 contains 17 residues. The CDR3 is CASNYNGALSLNTEAFF. The CDR3 DNA reads as TGTGCCAGCAACTATAACGGGGCTCTAAGTCTGAACACTGAAGCTTTCTTT.

This rearrangement joins TRBV10-3 to TRBJ2-1; no firm D call. V was clipped by 2 bases and J by 5 bases, with 7 bases between them. Germline lookup yields CDR1 ENHRY and CDR2 SYGVKD. There are 13 residues in the CDR3. The CDR3 spells CAISEDLNNEQFF. CDR3 sequence (DNA): TGTGCCATCAGTGAGGACTTGAACAATGAGCAGTTCTTC.

This clone was seen a single time. The V and J genes are TRBV5-1 and TRBJ2-3; no clear D gene. The V gene's germline CDR1 is SGHRS and CDR2 YFSETQ. V gave up 3 bases and J gave up 5 bases, with 7 bases separating them. The CDR3 contains 12 residues. Here the CDR3 DNA reads TGCGCCAGCAGCTCACGCAAAGATACGCAGTATTTT. It is translated as CASSSRKDTQYF.

In its sample, this clone was seen once. The V gene is TRBV27, the J gene TRBJ1-2; the D gene is possibly TRBD1 (5 bases). The germline gives CDR1 MNHEY, CDR2 SMNVEV (reference sequence). This CDR3 comprises 17 residues. The ends were cut back, 3 bases at V and 4 bases at J, with 21 bases in the middle. The CDR3 spells CASSLNPPETAFYGYTF. DNA for the CDR3: TGTGCCAGCAGTTTGAACCCCCCGGAGACAGCTTTCTATGGCTACACCTTC.

The V gene is TRBV5-6, the J gene TRBJ1-1, with D unresolved. The CDR3 is made up of 14 amino acids. The germline V gene has CDR1 SGHDT and CDR2 YYEEEE. Trimming shortened V by 2 bases and J by 11 bases, and 19 bases separated the two germline ends. CDR3 amino acids: CASSLQSSGWRAFF. The CDR3 region has the DNA TGTGCCAGCAGCTTACAAAGTAGTGGGTGGAGGGCTTTCTTT. Drawing the rest from reference TRBV5-6 and TRBJ1-1, the complete variable domain is DAGVTQSPTHLIKTRGQQVTLRCSPKSGHDTVSWYQQALGQGPQFIFQYYEEEERQRGNFPDRFSGHQFPNYSSELNVNALLLGDSALYLCASSLQSSGWRAFFGQGTRLTVV.

The genes are TRBV28 and TRBJ2-4; D unclear. Germline CDR1 is MDHEN and CDR2 is SYDVKM. Trimming removed 7 bases at V and 0 bases at J, with 10 bases between. CDR3 size: 14 residues. This CDR3 reads CASTQDLAKNIQYF. The CDR3 DNA follows: TGTGCCAGCACCCAGGACCTAGCCAAAAACATTCAGTACTTC.

This chain connects TRBV7-9 to TRBJ1-1; 7 nucleotides match TRBD1. Germline assignment: CDR1 SEHNR and CDR2 FQNEAQ (reference sequence). J gave up 1 base and V 1 base, and 3 bases lay outside the gene matches. This CDR3 has 15 residues. The CDR3 protein is CASSLVAGGNTEAFF. The CDR3 bases are TGTGCCAGCAGCTTAGTGGCAGGGGGGAACACTGAAGCTTTCTTT.

This chain uses TRBV2 with TRBJ2-7; maybe TRBD2 (7 bases). The germline CDR1 and CDR2 sequences are SNHLY and FYNNEI. The CDR3 loop spans 14 amino acids. Between the trimmed V and J ends, which lost 8 bases and 0 bases, there was a span of 14 bases. The CDR3 nucleotides read TGTGCCAGCGGGGGGGGCGTTAGCTCCTACGAGCAGTACTTC. It yields the protein CASGGGVSSYEQYF.

The J gene is TRBJ1-3, the V gene TRBV11-2; D might be TRBD1 (6 bases). The length of the CDR3 is 18 residues. V was cut by 6 bases and J by 1 base, with 22 bases left in between. The germline CDR1 and CDR2 sequences are SGHAT and FQNNGV. DNA for the CDR3: TGTGCCAGCAGTCCACTACCCACAGGGTATTCGTCTGGAAACACCATATATTTT. Encoded protein: CASSPLPTGYSSGNTIYF.

This clone was detected only once. V gene TRBV30 combines with J gene TRBJ1-2; a weak D match, TRBD1 (5 bases). The germline CDR1 and CDR2 sequences are GTSNPN and SVGIG (reference sequence). Trimming removed 5 bases from V and 2 bases from J, with 6 bases in between. This CDR3 is built from 11 residues. CDR3 coding DNA: TGTGCCTGGCGGGGCAACTATGGCTACACCTTC. Protein sequence: CAWRGNYGYTF.

The chain is built from TRBV5-1 and TRBJ1-2; D is uncertain. The V gene's germline CDR1 is SGHRS and CDR2 YFSETQ. This CDR3 contains 14 residues. V was pared by 5 bases and J by 0 bases, with 11 bases between. The CDR3 coding sequence is TGCGCCAGCAGTACCGAATTAGCTAACTATGGCTACACCTTC. This gives the protein CASSTELANYGYTF.

This chain connects TRBV19 to TRBJ1-1, with 7 nucleotides matching TRBD1. CDR3 length equals 13 residues. V lost 11 bases to trimming and J lost 5 bases; unmatched junction nucleotides: 11. Germline CDR1 LNHDA, CDR2 SQIVND (reference sequence). CDR3 bases: TGTGCCGCCCGACAGGGTCGTCAAACTGAAGCTTTCTTT. The encoded protein is CAARQGRQTEAFF.

The CDR3 here is CASSQDRFGLAGGPGTDTQYF. The CDR3 DNA sequence: TGTGCCAGCAGCCAAGATAGGTTTGGTCTAGCGGGAGGGCCCGGAACAGATACGCAGTATTTT. This chain connects TRBV4-2 to TRBJ2-3, with 12 bases that match TRBD2. The CDR3 length is 21 residues. Germline V lookup: CDR1 LGHNA, CDR2 YNFKEQ. Losses at the gene ends were 0 bases for V and 3 bases for J; bases not matched to a gene: 16.

V gene TRBV27 combines with J gene TRBJ2-1; the match to TRBD2 covers 9 bases. Germline CDR1 MNHEY, CDR2 SMNVEV (reference sequence). Trimming took 1 base from V and 7 from J; bases not matched to a gene: 8. This CDR3 spans 16 amino acids. CDR3 amino acids: CASSLLVGTSWNEQFF. Here the CDR3 DNA reads TGTGCCAGCAGTTTATTAGTAGGGACTAGCTGGAATGAGCAGTTCTTC.

The V call is TRBV5-1, the J call TRBJ2-5; the D is unclear. Trimming took off 3 bases at V and 5 bases at J, with 8 bases between the two ends. Germline values: CDR1 SGHRS, CDR2 YFSETQ. The CDR3 covers 12 residues. The CDR3 loop is CASSSPGETQYF. Written as DNA, the CDR3 is TGCGCCAGCAGCTCCCCGGGTGAGACCCAGTACTTC.